The 27 T cell receptor beta chains below were found in one sample sequenced in a study of lymphopenia after photon versus proton radiotherapy (dated by TCRdb to the late 2010s). Libraries were made using the immunoSEQ multiplex PCR assay. As stored in TCRdb, this immuneACCESS dataset retains in-frame rearrangements with V and J assigned. A fraction of the clones does not appear; measured against another copy, unresolved V genes explain less than half of the discrepancy, and the remainder lacks a known reason. The sample data list 6,000 to 9,000 clones, and about 92% of these were observed just once. The ten largest clonotypes hold around 1.5% of the sample. Sequenced material: peripheral blood, taken from a patient treated with photon-based radiotherapy. The origin of the receptors is a woman in her fifties or sixties with cholangiocarcinoma.

This clone was seen only once. The rearrangement joins TRBV5-4 to TRBJ2-2, with D tentatively TRBD2 (6 bases). From germline, CDR1 is SGHNT and CDR2 YYREEE (reference sequence). The CDR3 extends over 16 amino acids. V was clipped by 4 bases and J by 7 bases, with 20 bases between them. The CDR3 DNA is TGTGCCAGCAGCCCCGGGAGCGCTCCAACAAACGGGGAGCTGTTTTTT. It is translated as CASSPGSAPTNGELFF.

This sequence joins TRBV5-8 and TRBJ1-1; 8 nucleotides agree with TRBD1. V gave up 4 bases and J gave up 7 bases; unmatched junction bases: 6. Germline CDR1 SGHTS, CDR2 YDEGEE. This CDR3 region has 13 residues. The CDR3 reads CASSQTGDFEAFF. The CDR3 DNA reads TGTGCCAGCAGCCAGACAGGGGATTTTGAAGCTTTCTTT.

CDR3 sequence: CASKARGRGDNSPLHF. CDR3 nucleotide sequence: TGTGCCAGCAAAGCCCGAGGGCGTGGGGATAATTCACCCCTCCACTTT. The V gene is TRBV28, the J gene TRBJ1-6; D unresolved. The CDR3 runs to 16 residues. In germline, CDR1 is MDHEN, CDR2 SYDVKM. V was cut by 7 bases and J by 5 bases, with 18 bases left in between.

This rearrangement joins TRBV5-3 to TRBJ1-6; D remains ambiguous. TRBV5-3 is marked as an open reading frame, function uncertain. The V gene lost 0 bases and the J gene lost 6 bases, with 7 bases spanning the gap. The CDR3 is made up of 14 amino acids. CDR3 in amino acids: CARSLERVNSPLHF. The CDR3 DNA reads TGTGCCAGAAGCTTGGAGCGAGTTAATTCACCCCTCCACTTT.

This clone was found once. The V gene is TRBV18, the J gene TRBJ1-2; a possible D gene is TRBD1 (5 bases). Per the germline V gene, CDR1 is KGHSH and CDR2 is LQKENI. Trimming took off 0 bases at V and 3 bases at J, with 17 bases between the two ends. This CDR3 has 17 residues. Here the CDR3 reads CASSPPAGEVSHYGYTF. CDR3 bases: TGTGCCAGCTCACCACCCGCGGGGGAGGTCTCTCACTATGGCTACACCTTC.

This chain connects TRBV5-4 to TRBJ2-7; 7 nucleotides align to TRBD1. The CDR3 has 15 residues. J was trimmed by 5 bases and V by 4 bases; bases with no gene match: 12. CDR1 is SGHNT and CDR2 is YYREEE in the germline V gene (reference sequence). CDR3 loop: CASSTGTAQTHEQYF. For the CDR3, the DNA is TGTGCCAGCAGCACCGGGACAGCCCAAACGCACGAGCAGTACTTC.

V gene TRBV9 combines with J gene TRBJ2-7; possible D gene TRBD1, 5 bases. The germline V gene has CDR1 SGDLS and CDR2 YYNGEE. Deletions cut 4 bases from V and 2 bases from J, with 13 bases between. CDR3 length equals 14 residues. CDR3 residues: CASSTQDTAYEQYF. The CDR3 DNA reads as TGTGCCAGCAGCACTCAGGACACCGCCTACGAGCAGTACTTC. Complete variable domain (other parts from reference TRBV9 and TRBJ2-7): DSGVTQTPKHLITATGQRVTLRCSPRSGDLSVYWYQQSLDQGLQFLIQYYNGEERAKGNILERFSAQQFPDLHSELNLSSLELGDSALYFCASSTQDTAYEQYFGPGTRLTVT.

This clone was counted a single time. V and J are TRBV4-3 and TRBJ1-5; 8 nucleotides agree with TRBD1. This CDR3 has 17 amino acids. Germline lookup yields CDR1 LGHNA and CDR2 YSLEER. The V gene end was trimmed by 0 bases and the J gene end by 5 bases; junction bases not matched to a gene: 9. This CDR3 is CASSQDSPRGLHQPQHF. In DNA form, the CDR3 reads TGCGCCAGCAGCCAAGATAGTCCCAGGGGGCTGCATCAGCCCCAGCATTTT.

This rearrangement joins TRBV30 to TRBJ1-1; possible D gene TRBD1, 6 bases. The CDR3 extends over 14 amino acids. Germline-derived CDR1 and CDR2 are GTSNPN and SVGIG (reference sequence). The ends were cut back, 3 bases at V and 2 bases at J, with 13 bases in the middle. The CDR3 DNA sequence: TGTGCCTGGAGGGGGGCCGGGGCTAACACTGAAGCTTTCTTT. Translated, it gives CAWRGAGANTEAFF.

This rearrangement joins TRBV19 to TRBJ2-7, with 8 bases lining up with TRBD1. V lost 5 bases, J lost 2 bases, and 8 bases stayed unmatched. CDR1 is LNHDA and CDR2 is SQIVND in the germline V gene (reference sequence). The length of the CDR3 is 15 residues. The CDR3 spells CASSLRTGPTYEQYF. As DNA, the CDR3 is TGTGCCAGTAGTCTTAGGACAGGGCCCACCTACGAGCAGTACTTC.

This chain joins TRBV16 and TRBJ2-3; a possible D gene is TRBD1 (5 bases). The V and J ends lost 2 bases and 3 bases respectively, with 6 bases between them. The CDR3 sequence is 13 residues long. Germline V gene sequence: CDR1 KGHSY, CDR2 FQNENV. The CDR3 is CASSQQGTDTQYF. Written as DNA, the CDR3 is TGTGCCAGCAGCCAACAGGGAACAGATACGCAGTATTTT.

J is TRBJ1-6 and V is TRBV5-6; D gene ambiguous. CDR3 length: 15 amino acids. Germline V CDR1 and CDR2: SGHDT, YYEEEE. The V end lost 1 base, the J end lost 9 bases, and 14 bases lay between the germline ends. The CDR3 protein is CASSLQAGRISPLHF. DNA of the CDR3: TGTGCCAGCAGCTTGCAGGCCGGAAGAATTTCACCCCTCCACTTT.

This clone was picked up one time. The chain employs TRBV5-1 and TRBJ2-1; D is unclear. The ends were cut back, 0 bases at V and 6 bases at J, with 13 bases in the middle. The V gene's germline CDR1 is SGHRS and CDR2 YFSETQ. The CDR3 runs to 15 residues. Here the CDR3 reads CASSLGQDTVNEQFF. In DNA, the CDR3 is TGCGCCAGCAGCTTGGGGCAGGATACGGTCAATGAGCAGTTCTTC. Supplemented by reference TRBV5-1 and TRBJ2-1, the full variable domain reads KAGVTQTPRYLIKTRGQQVTLSCSPISGHRSVSWYQQTPGQGLQFLFEYFSETQRNKGNFPGRFSGRQFSNSRSEMNVSTLELGDSALYLCASSLGQDTVNEQFFGPGTRLTVL.

V gene TRBV29-1 combines with J gene TRBJ1-1, with D hard to call. Trimming pared 3 bases from V and 4 bases from J, leaving 15 bases between. CDR1 is SQVTM, CDR2 ANQGSEA, per germline. The CDR3 is made up of 14 amino acids. The chain's CDR3 is CSVENRGRGTEAFF. The CDR3 region has the DNA TGCAGCGTTGAGAACCGGGGTAGAGGCACTGAAGCTTTCTTT.

V is TRBV5-4 and J is TRBJ2-2; possibly TRBD1 for D (6 bases). Germline assignment: CDR1 SGHNT and CDR2 YYREEE (reference sequence). The length of the CDR3 is 16 residues. Trimming took 4 bases from V and 1 from J, leaving 14 bases between them. The CDR3 sequence: CASSPGHYVNTGELFF. The CDR3 nucleotides read TGTGCCAGCAGCCCGGGACACTACGTGAACACCGGGGAGCTGTTTTTT.

The rearrangement joins TRBV5-1 to TRBJ2-3, with TRBD1 matching 9 bases. The trim removed 4 bases at V and 4 bases at J, leaving 10 bases unmatched. CDR1 is SGHRS and CDR2 is YFSETQ in the germline V gene. The CDR3 loop spans 16 amino acids. The CDR3 spells CASSPRGQGLPDTQYF. CDR3 sequence (DNA): TGCGCCAGCAGCCCCAGGGGACAGGGCCTTCCAGATACGCAGTATTTT.

The V gene is TRBV7-9, the J gene TRBJ2-5, with TRBD1 identical over 12 bases. J lost 6 bases, V lost 4 bases, and 9 bases had no gene match. This CDR3 comprises 16 residues. Germline V gene data show CDR1 as SEHNR and CDR2 as FQNEAQ (reference sequence). CDR3 nucleotide sequence: TGTGCCAGCAGCTCATCCGGGACAGGGGGCGAAAAGACCCAGTACTTC. Amino acid sequence: CASSSSGTGGEKTQYF.

The V call is TRBV5-1, the J call TRBJ1-4; 8 bases are shared with TRBD1. CDR3 size: 15 residues. Germline V gives CDR1 SGHRS, CDR2 YFSETQ. V gave up 7 bases and J gave up 8 bases; unmatched junction bases: 13. The CDR3: CASPRSTGVLEKLFF. The CDR3 region has the DNA TGCGCCAGCCCCCGCTCGACAGGGGTGTTAGAAAAACTGTTTTTT.

V is TRBV7-9 and J is TRBJ2-4; the D gene is possibly TRBD2 (6 bases). The V and J ends lost 2 bases and 8 bases respectively, with 13 bases between them. This CDR3 spans 14 amino acids. Germline assignment: CDR1 SEHNR and CDR2 FQNEAQ (reference sequence). CDR3 protein: CASSLKASGDIQYF. The CDR3 DNA reads as TGTGCCAGCAGCTTAAAGGCCTCGGGAGACATTCAGTACTTC.

The genes are TRBV5-1 and TRBJ2-7; 10 positions agree with TRBD2. Per the germline V gene, CDR1 is SGHRS and CDR2 is YFSETQ. After removal of 2 bases from V and 1 base from J, the junction contained 12 bases not matched to a gene. This CDR3 comprises 18 residues. The CDR3 loop reads CASSLAGGTERSSYEQYF. The CDR3 coding sequence is TGCGCCAGCAGCTTAGCGGGGGGGACCGAACGGTCGTCCTACGAGCAGTACTTC.

The chain couples TRBV19 to TRBJ2-6; the D gene is possibly TRBD2 (5 bases). CDR3 length: 18 amino acids. CDR1 is LNHDA, CDR2 SQIVND, per germline (reference sequence). The ends were cut back, 5 bases at V and 2 bases at J, with 19 bases in the middle. As DNA, the CDR3 is TGTGCCAGTAGTCCGGCGCAGCGGATGGGAACTGGGGCCAACGTCCTGACTTTC. As protein: CASSPAQRMGTGANVLTF. The entire variable domain, with the rest obtained from reference TRBV19 and TRBJ2-6, is as follows: DGGITQSPKYLFRKEGQNVTLSCEQNLNHDAMYWYRQDPGQGLRLIYYSQIVNDFQKGDIAEGYSVSREKKESFPLTVTSAQKNPTAFYLCASSPAQRMGTGANVLTFGAGSRLTVL.

The chain employs TRBV27 and TRBJ2-3, with D perhaps TRBD1 (7 bases). The CDR3 is 16 amino acids. The V gene lost 4 bases and the J gene lost 0 bases, with 14 bases spanning the gap. The germline CDR1 and CDR2 sequences are MNHEY and SMNVEV (reference sequence). CDR3 sequence (DNA): TGTGCCAGCAGTTCCCAGACAGGGACTAGCACAGATACGCAGTATTTT. It yields the protein CASSSQTGTSTDTQYF.

The gene calls are TRBV6-1 and TRBJ2-2; D perhaps matches TRBD2 (6 bases). The CDR3 has 14 residues. V lost 7 bases to trimming and J lost 6 bases, with 15 bases between them. Looked up from germline, CDR1 is MNHNS and CDR2 is SASEGT. The DNA for the CDR3 is TGTGCCAGCAAGGAGGGGCCCCATCCCGGGGAGCTGTTTTTT. Translated: CASKEGPHPGELFF.

The chain recombines TRBV11-2 with TRBJ2-7, with 8 bases fitting TRBD1. This CDR3 contains 16 residues. J was trimmed by 2 bases and V by 1 base; bases with no gene match: 7. CDR1 and CDR2 from the germline V gene are SGHAT and FQNNGV. As DNA, the CDR3 is TGTGCCAGCAGCTTAGTGCGAGGGACAGGCCCCTACGAGCAGTACTTC. It is translated as CASSLVRGTGPYEQYF.

CDR3 region: CASSLEGGANEQFF. The DNA for the CDR3 is TGTGCCAGCAGCTTAGAGGGTGGGGCGAATGAGCAGTTCTTC. The rearrangement uses TRBV7-9 and TRBJ2-1; perhaps TRBD1 as D (5 bases). The CDR3 has 14 residues. Per germline, CDR1 SEHNR and CDR2 FQNEAQ (reference sequence). V lost 1 base and J lost 7, with 11 bases in between.

The rearrangement uses TRBV30 and TRBJ2-7, with a possible D match to TRBD2 (6 bases). Trimming took 4 bases from V and 0 from J, leaving 10 bases between them. CDR1 and CDR2 (germline): GTSNPN, SVGIG (reference sequence). The CDR3 is 13 residues long. The CDR3 sequence: CAWTRDASYEQYF. In nucleotides, the CDR3 is TGTGCCTGGACGCGGGATGCCTCCTACGAGCAGTACTTC.

The chain has TRBV19 and TRBJ2-1, with D uncertain. Germline CDR1 reads LNHDA; CDR2 reads SQIVND (reference sequence). Trimming took off 5 bases at V and 10 bases at J, with 12 bases between the two ends. CDR3 length: 12 residues. The CDR3 nucleotides read TGTGCCAGTAGTGACGGGCGAAGGGAGCAGTTCTTC. It specifies CASSDGRREQFF.